The rows below give T cell receptor beta chains drawn from one sample of a study of blood T cell repertoires in COVID-19. Libraries were prepared by immunoSEQ multiplex PCR; TCRdb keeps only in-frame clonotypes and omits some of them. The sample contains about 100,000 clones, approximately 80% of which appear only once. Sequencing was done on a sample of peripheral blood. Receptors originate from a man in his sixties with acute or convalescent COVID-19. Both conserved end residues are part of each CDR3. The order of the fields is CDR3 protein, CDR3 DNA, J gene, D gene, clone size, V gene. A D gene is named only where the DNA matches it firmly. Expanded clones get a size class; other rows say once, few or many, or leave the size out.

CDR3aa: CASSMIGQGVYTF
CDR3nt: TGTGCCAGTAGTATGATTGGACAGGGAGTCTACACCTTC
j_gene: TRBJ1-2
d_gene: TRBD1
abundance: NA
v_gene: TRBV19

CDR3aa: CATSRERRDTEAFF
CDR3nt: TGTGCCACCAGCAGAGAACGGAGGGACACTGAAGCTTTCTTT
j_gene: TRBJ1-1
d_gene: NA
abundance: NA
v_gene: TRBV15

CDR3aa: CASSYHLGLAGGDTGELFF
CDR3nt: TGTGCCAGCAGTTACCATCTGGGACTAGCGGGAGGGGACACCGGGGAGCTGTTTTTT
j_gene: TRBJ2-2
d_gene: TRBD2
abundance: NA
v_gene: TRBV6-2/TRBV6-3

CDR3aa: CAVQGKNTGELFF
CDR3nt: TGTGCGGTACAGGGAAAGAACACCGGGGAGCTGTTTTTT
j_gene: TRBJ2-2
d_gene: NA
abundance: NA
v_gene: TRBV30

CDR3aa: CAGSSGGDNEQFF
CDR3nt: TGTGCCGGATCTAGCGGGGGAGACAATGAGCAGTTCTTC
j_gene: TRBJ2-1
d_gene: NA
abundance: NA
v_gene: TRBV21-1

CDR3aa: CASSFRDRDVYTF
CDR3nt: TGCGCCAGCAGCTTCCGGGACAGGGATGTCTACACCTTC
j_gene: TRBJ1-2
d_gene: TRBD1
abundance: NA
v_gene: TRBV5-1

CDR3aa: CASSLSTSGGLGGNEQFF
CDR3nt: TGTGCCAGCAGCTTATCGACTAGCGGGGGATTAGGGGGTAATGAGCAGTTCTTC
j_gene: TRBJ2-1
d_gene: TRBD2
abundance: NA
v_gene: TRBV7-8

CDR3aa: CASSFRWTGVGETQYF
CDR3nt: TGTGCCAGCAGCTTTAGATGGACAGGGGTAGGGGAGACCCAGTACTTC
j_gene: TRBJ2-5
d_gene: TRBD1
abundance: NA
v_gene: TRBV5-6

CDR3aa: CASSGGAQYNSPLHF
CDR3nt: TGTGCCAGTTCGGGGGGGGCCCAGTATAATTCACCCCTCCACTTT
j_gene: TRBJ1-6
d_gene: NA
abundance: NA
v_gene: TRBV6-5

CDR3aa: CASRENRGNSPLHF
CDR3nt: TGCGCCAGCAGAGAAAACAGGGGGAATTCACCCCTCCACTTT
j_gene: TRBJ1-6
d_gene: TRBD1
abundance: NA
v_gene: TRBV10-2

CDR3aa: CAWSVGGNTEAFF
CDR3nt: TGTGCCTGGAGTGTCGGCGGGAACACTGAAGCTTTCTTT
j_gene: TRBJ1-1
d_gene: NA
abundance: NA
v_gene: TRBV30

CDR3aa: CASSQEASGRNEQFF
CDR3nt: TGTGCCAGCAGCCAAGAGGCTAGCGGGAGGAATGAGCAGTTCTTC
j_gene: TRBJ2-1
d_gene: TRBD2
abundance: NA
v_gene: TRBV3-1/TRBV3-2

CDR3aa: CASSADSNQPQHF
CDR3nt: TGTGCCAGCAGCGCAGATAGCAATCAGCCCCAGCATTTT
j_gene: TRBJ1-5
d_gene: NA
abundance: NA
v_gene: TRBV9

CDR3aa: CASSSSGGNTEAFF
CDR3nt: TGTGCCAGCTCTTCGAGCGGAGGGAACACTGAAGCTTTCTTT
j_gene: TRBJ1-1
d_gene: NA
abundance: few
v_gene: TRBV18

CDR3aa: CASSQVAGFTYNSPLHF
CDR3nt: TGTGCCAGCAGCCAAGTTGCGGGGTTCACCTATAATTCACCCCTCCACTTT
j_gene: TRBJ1-6
d_gene: NA
abundance: NA
v_gene: TRBV4-2

CDR3aa: CASSPDIATNEKLFF
CDR3nt: TGTGCCAGCAGCCCCGACATAGCAACTAATGAAAAACTGTTTTTT
j_gene: TRBJ1-4
d_gene: NA
abundance: once
v_gene: TRBV27